This entry lists 21 T cell receptor beta chains sequenced from one sample in a study of T cell responses to AZD1222 COVID-19 vaccine. The assay was immunoSEQ multiplex PCR, and TCRdb's table has in-frame clones only and misses some. The repertoire holds roughly 97,000 clones, with 93% as singletons. The material sequenced was peripheral blood, taken on day 0 of AZD1222 vaccination. These TCRs come from an adult in good health.

The genes are TRBV11-2 and TRBJ2-5, with a weak D call TRBD2 (5 bases). CDR1 and CDR2 from the germline V gene are SGHAT and FQNNGV. This CDR3 is built from 16 residues. V lost 5 bases to trimming and J lost 3 bases, with 19 bases between them. This chain's CDR3 is CASSPRRLATEETQYF. The CDR3 DNA reads TGTGCCAGCAGCCCGAGACGGCTAGCCACTGAAGAGACCCAGTACTTC.

V gene TRBV12-3 or TRBV12-4 combines with J gene TRBJ1-2; D unclear. The CDR3 covers 11 residues. V lost 5 bases and J lost 4, with 5 bases in between. Here the CDR3 DNA reads TGTGCCAGCAGTGGCGGCTATGGCTACACCTTC. This sequence encodes CASSGGYGYTF.

CDR3 sequence reads: CASSLSGQDITGELFF. The CDR3 nucleotides read TGTGCCAGCAGCTTATCCGGACAGGACATCACCGGGGAGCTGTTTTTT. The V and J genes are TRBV7-9 and TRBJ2-2, with 7 bases matching TRBD1. Germline V gene lookup returns CDR1 SEHNR and CDR2 FQNEAQ (reference sequence). J lost 4 bases, V lost 2 bases, and 7 bases had no gene match. The CDR3 has 16 amino acids.

V and J are TRBV5-1 and TRBJ2-7; D assignment may be TRBD1 or TRBD2 (5 bases each). This CDR3 comprises 14 residues. Trimming cost V 0 bases and J 4 bases, with 11 bases left between them. The germline V gene encodes CDR1 SGHRS and CDR2 YFSETQ. CDR3 residues: CASSLGGIGYEQYF. The DNA of the CDR3 is TGCGCCAGCAGCTTGGGGGGGATAGGTTACGAGCAGTACTTC.

This chain connects TRBV27 to TRBJ2-1; 9 bases agree with TRBD2. CDR1 MNHEY and CDR2 SMNVEV come from the germline V gene (reference sequence). This CDR3 spans 20 amino acids. Losses at the gene ends were 6 bases for V and 5 bases for J; bases not matched to a gene: 23. The CDR3 DNA follows: TGTGCCAGCAGATCTTCGTTTAGCGGGAGAATAACCGTTCGGAACAATGAGCAGTTCTTC. As protein: CASRSSFSGRITVRNNEQFF.

The chain has TRBV7-2 and TRBJ2-7, with 7 nucleotides matching TRBD1. The length of the CDR3 is 15 residues. Germline V gene data show CDR1 as SGHTA and CDR2 as FQGNSA. Germline trimming cut 3 bases from V and 3 bases from J; bases unmatched to any gene: 8. CDR3 amino acids: CASSLGQPEGYEQYF. DNA of the CDR3: TGTGCCAGCAGCTTGGGACAGCCGGAAGGCTACGAGCAGTACTTC.

The chain employs TRBV10-3 and TRBJ1-6; D is unresolved. The CDR3 covers 15 residues. The V and J ends lost 3 bases and 0 bases respectively, with 6 bases between them. Germline V CDR1 and CDR2: ENHRY, SYGVKD. The CDR3 region has the DNA TGTGCCATCAGTGACGGCAGCTCCTATAATTCACCCCTCCACTTT. Translating gives CAISDGSSYNSPLHF.

The chain links TRBV18 to TRBJ2-7; weak D call: TRBD1 (5 bases). Germline CDR1 reads KGHSH; CDR2 reads LQKENI. The CDR3 runs 15 residues. V was cut by 6 bases and J by 0 bases, with 15 bases left in between. The CDR3 protein is CASSPRQTPSYEQYF. In nucleotides, the CDR3 is TGTGCCAGCTCGCCCCGACAGACACCCTCCTACGAGCAGTACTTC.

This chain connects TRBV24-1 to TRBJ2-3; D remains unclear. V gave up 6 bases and J gave up 5 bases, with 8 bases separating them. CDR1 and CDR2 from the germline V gene are KGHDR and SFDVKD. This CDR3 contains 12 residues. The CDR3 DNA is TGTGCCACCAGTACCCCGGGAGATACGCAGTATTTT. Translating it yields CATSTPGDTQYF.

This clone was seen once. The chain recombines TRBV27 with TRBJ2-5; TRBD2 matches at 13 bases. Germline lookup yields CDR1 MNHEY and CDR2 SMNVEV (reference sequence). CDR3 length: 16 residues. Trimming cost V 6 bases and J 4 bases; bases outside gene matches: 8. The CDR3 DNA reads as TGTGCCAGCAGCCCACGACTAGCGGGAGGAGGAGAGACCCAGTACTTC. Protein sequence: CASSPRLAGGGETQYF.

This chain links TRBV6-5 with TRBJ2-7; D ambiguous. CDR1 is MNHEY, CDR2 SVGAGI, per germline. V shed 2 bases and J shed 7 bases, with 6 bases lying between them. The length of the CDR3 is 11 residues. The CDR3 DNA sequence: TGTGCCAGCAGTTACCATGGAGAGCAGTACTTC. Encoded protein: CASSYHGEQYF.

V and J are TRBV18 and TRBJ1-1, with a weak D call TRBD1 (5 bases). Trimming pared 4 bases from V and 6 bases from J, leaving 12 bases between. CDR1 is KGHSH and CDR2 is LQKENI in the germline V gene. The CDR3 is 13 amino acids. The CDR3 DNA follows: TGTGCCAGCTCACGTGAACAGGCTTCTGAAGCTTTCTTT. This sequence encodes CASSREQASEAFF.

This chain links TRBV7-3 with TRBJ2-7, with D perhaps matching TRBD1 or TRBD2 (5 bases each). CDR1 and CDR2 (germline): SGHTA, FQGTGA. The CDR3 totals 13 residues. The V end was cut by 5 bases, the J end by 6 bases, with 14 bases between. The CDR3 sequence: CASSPGKGREQYF. In DNA, the CDR3 is TGTGCCAGCAGCCCTGGAAAGGGACGCGAGCAGTACTTC.

The chain has TRBV19 and TRBJ2-1; the D is unclear. With 3 bases removed from V and 6 bases from J, the gap between germline ends came to 9 bases. Germline V gives CDR1 LNHDA, CDR2 SQIVND (reference sequence). CDR3 length: 13 residues. The CDR3 is CASSINRGNEQFF. CDR3 nucleotides: TGTGCCAGTAGTATCAATCGCGGCAATGAGCAGTTCTTC.

The chain employs TRBV15 and TRBJ2-2, with TRBD1 matching 9 bases. V lost 4 bases and J lost 8; bases outside the gene matches: 8. CDR1 and CDR2 (germline): LNHNV, YYDKDF (reference sequence). CDR3 length: 15 amino acids. The CDR3 here is CATSTGQGSRGELFF. The CDR3 DNA reads TGTGCCACCAGCACCGGACAGGGGAGTAGGGGGGAGCTGTTTTTT.

The V gene is TRBV5-1, the J gene TRBJ1-2; no firm D call. Germline-derived CDR1 and CDR2 are SGHRS and YFSETQ. The CDR3 covers 12 residues. Trimming cost V 4 bases and J 1 base, with 5 bases left between them. CDR3 sequence: CASSASNYGYTF. The CDR3 DNA reads TGCGCCAGCAGCGCTAGTAACTATGGCTACACCTTC.

The V gene is TRBV7-8, the J gene TRBJ2-3; TRBD2 matches 7 bases. The CDR3 totals 17 residues. Germline values: CDR1 SGHVS, CDR2 FQNEAQ. V trimming: 5 bases; J trimming: 1 base; junction bases outside the gene matches: 12. CDR3 in amino acids: CASSLPGLPTRTDTQYF. CDR3 coding DNA: TGTGCCAGCAGCCTCCCGGGACTACCGACCCGCACAGATACGCAGTATTTT.

In its sample, this clone was seen once. The chain carries TRBV10-3 and TRBJ2-1; possibly TRBD1 or TRBD2 for D (5 bases each). Germline V gives CDR1 ENHRY, CDR2 SYGVKD. Trimming removed 0 bases at V and 0 bases at J, with 6 bases between. The CDR3 spans 15 residues. The DNA for the CDR3 is TGTGCCATCAGTGAGTCGGGGGACTCCTACAATGAGCAGTTCTTC. Protein: CAISESGDSYNEQFF.

The chain links TRBV5-8 to TRBJ1-6; D remains ambiguous. Germline assignment: CDR1 SGHTS and CDR2 YDEGEE. This CDR3 contains 15 residues. V lost 6 bases and J 0 bases, leaving 10 bases between the germline ends. CDR3 DNA sequence: TGTGCCAGCAATCAGCCAAGCTCCTATAATTCACCCCTCCACTTT. Encoded protein: CASNQPSSYNSPLHF.

This clone appeared a single time. The chain couples TRBV13 to TRBJ1-4; D is unclear. The V gene's germline CDR1 is PRHDT and CDR2 FYEKMQ (reference sequence). Trimming shortened V by 5 bases and J by 3 bases, and 16 bases separated the two germline ends. The CDR3 is 16 amino acids. The CDR3 loop reads CASSPHDKAPNEKLFF. The CDR3 DNA follows: TGTGCCAGCAGCCCCCACGACAAGGCTCCTAATGAAAAACTGTTTTTT. The variable domain in full, completed from reference TRBV13 and TRBJ1-4, reads AAGVIQSPRHLIKEKRETATLKCYPIPRHDTVYWYQQGPGQDPQFLISFYEKMQSDKGSIPDRFSAQQFSDYHSELNMSSLELGDSALYFCASSPHDKAPNEKLFFGSGTQLSVL.

CDR3 in DNA: TGTGCCAGCAGTGAAAGGGGTACGGCTAGCAATCAGCCCCAGCATTTT. Protein sequence: CASSERGTASNQPQHF. This chain connects TRBV6-1 to TRBJ1-5, with D maybe TRBD1 (5 bases). Looked up from germline, CDR1 is MNHNS and CDR2 is SASEGT. Trimming left V 2 bases short and J 0 bases short, with 11 bases between. CDR3 length equals 16 residues.